Below are 12 T cell receptor beta chains sequenced from a single sample in a study of spatial heterogeneity in lung cancer. TCRdb re-called the 5' RACE reads through MiXCR, storing one row per CDR3 protein. Of approximately 40,000 distinct CDR3 sequences in the sample, 6.5% to 8% were seen once. Time point given: sample taken at primary tumor resection. The study sequenced unsorted whole RNA from tumor, nontumor lung or frozen PBMC. Sequenced material: PBMCs, taken at surgery. Receptors were obtained from a female donor with early-stage non-small cell lung cancer.

This clonotype was recorded many times. The rearrangement uses TRBV6-6 and TRBJ2-3; 8 bases fit TRBD2. The CDR3 loop spans 16 amino acids. Germline V gene lookup returns CDR1 MNHNY and CDR2 SVGAGI (reference sequence). J gave up 3 bases and V 2 bases, and 7 bases lay outside the gene matches. CDR3 sequence: CASSYPRGTRTDTQYF. As DNA, the CDR3 is TGTGCCAGCAGTTACCCGCGTGGGACTAGGACAGATACGCAGTATTTT.

This clonotype was recorded at least ten times. V is TRBV4-1 and J is TRBJ1-5; D gene ambiguous. Germline CDR1 and CDR2: MGHRA and YSYEKL. Trimming removed 0 bases from V and 4 bases from J, with 7 bases in between. The CDR3 is made up of 14 amino acids. CDR3 DNA: TGCGCCAGCAGCCAAGAGAGAGGGAATCAGCCCCAGCATTTT. This encodes CASSQERGNQPQHF.

This clonotype was counted a few times. This chain connects TRBV3-1 to TRBJ2-1; 10 bases are shared with TRBD2. CDR1 is LGHDT and CDR2 is YNNKEL in the germline V gene (reference sequence). This CDR3 comprises 14 residues. V shed 1 base and J 6 bases; nucleotides not matched to a gene: 0. CDR3 region: CASSQASGSNEQFF. The CDR3 DNA is TGTGCCAGCAGCCAAGCTAGCGGGAGCAATGAGCAGTTCTTC.

This clonotype occurred many times. The V and J genes are TRBV7-9 and TRBJ1-1; no clear D gene. The V end lost 8 bases, the J end lost 3 bases, and 7 bases lay between the germline ends. This CDR3 contains 11 residues. Germline V gene data show CDR1 as SEHNR and CDR2 as FQNEAQ (reference sequence). For the CDR3, the DNA is TGTGCCAGCTGGGTGGACACTGAAGCTTTCTTT. Translation: CASWVDTEAFF.

This clonotype came up many times. The V gene is TRBV7-9, the J gene TRBJ1-2; weak D call: TRBD1 (5 bases). V lost 6 bases, J lost 4 bases, and 12 bases lay in between. CDR3 length: 13 residues. Germline V CDR1 and CDR2: SEHNR, FQNEAQ (reference sequence). CDR3 sequence: CASRGASLYGYTF. For the CDR3, the DNA is TGTGCCAGCAGAGGGGCCTCTCTCTATGGCTACACCTTC.

This clonotype was detected a few times. This rearrangement joins TRBV7-9 to TRBJ1-2; 8 bases match TRBD1. With 8 bases clipped from V and 3 bases from J, the junction kept 8 bases outside the gene matches. Looked up from germline, CDR1 is SEHNR and CDR2 is FQNEAQ (reference sequence). The CDR3 extends over 14 amino acids. CDR3 bases: TGTGCCAGCTCCTCCAGGGGGCGCGACTATGGCTACACCTTC. Amino acid sequence: CASSSRGRDYGYTF.

This clonotype was detected a few times. The chain recombines TRBV3-1 with TRBJ1-1; D ambiguous. Between the trimmed V and J ends, which lost 5 bases and 7 bases, there was a span of 14 bases. Germline V CDR1 and CDR2: LGHDT, YNNKEL (reference sequence). The CDR3 loop spans 13 amino acids. The chain's CDR3 is CASSIQNRLEAFF. In DNA form, the CDR3 reads TGTGCCAGCAGCATCCAAAACCGCCTTGAAGCTTTCTTT.

This clonotype was detected ten times or more. The chain uses TRBV4-1 and TRBJ2-5; TRBD2 agrees at 9 bases. The germline V gene has CDR1 MGHRA and CDR2 YSYEKL. The CDR3 has 16 amino acids. V trimming: 1 base; J trimming: 5 bases; junction bases outside the gene matches: 8. CDR3 sequence: CASSQALLLAGETQYF. The CDR3 nucleotides read TGCGCCAGCAGCCAAGCCCTACTCCTAGCGGGGGAGACCCAGTACTTC.

The chain is built from TRBV12-5 and TRBJ2-3; D not resolved. The CDR3 covers 17 residues. Per germline, CDR1 LGHNT and CDR2 FRNRAP. Between the trimmed V and J ends, which lost 1 base and 9 bases, there was a span of 23 bases. Here the CDR3 reads CASGLGKEPFRGGTQYF. The CDR3 DNA sequence: TGTGCTAGTGGTTTGGGTAAGGAGCCTTTTAGAGGCGGAACGCAGTATTTT.

This clonotype appeared many times. This chain's CDR3 is CASSFSFFGGAWEQYF. CDR3 coding DNA: TGTGCCAGCAGTTTTTCTTTTTTCGGGGGGGCCTGGGAGCAGTACTTC. The chain links TRBV27 to TRBJ2-7, with TRBD2 identical over 8 bases. The CDR3 covers 16 residues. Germline values: CDR1 MNHEY, CDR2 SMNVEV (reference sequence). Trimming took 3 bases from V and 7 from J; bases not matched to a gene: 14.

This clonotype was seen many times. The rearrangement uses TRBV20-1 and TRBJ1-5, with D uncertain. Trimming stripped 6 bases from V and 4 bases from J, with 10 bases between. Germline CDR1 is DFQATT and CDR2 is SNEGSKA (reference sequence). This CDR3 has 12 amino acids. The CDR3 DNA follows: TGCAGTGCAAGTCTTGGGAATCAGCCCCAGCATTTT. Residues: CSASLGNQPQHF.

This clonotype was counted many times. The chain joins TRBV9 to TRBJ1-5, with a tentative D call TRBD1 (5 bases). V gave up 1 base and J gave up 3 bases, with 11 bases separating them. This CDR3 comprises 15 residues. Germline V gene data show CDR1 as SGDLS and CDR2 as YYNGEE. The chain's CDR3 is CASSVFPGLNQPQHF. The CDR3 DNA reads TGTGCCAGCAGCGTATTTCCAGGGCTCAATCAGCCCCAGCATTTT.